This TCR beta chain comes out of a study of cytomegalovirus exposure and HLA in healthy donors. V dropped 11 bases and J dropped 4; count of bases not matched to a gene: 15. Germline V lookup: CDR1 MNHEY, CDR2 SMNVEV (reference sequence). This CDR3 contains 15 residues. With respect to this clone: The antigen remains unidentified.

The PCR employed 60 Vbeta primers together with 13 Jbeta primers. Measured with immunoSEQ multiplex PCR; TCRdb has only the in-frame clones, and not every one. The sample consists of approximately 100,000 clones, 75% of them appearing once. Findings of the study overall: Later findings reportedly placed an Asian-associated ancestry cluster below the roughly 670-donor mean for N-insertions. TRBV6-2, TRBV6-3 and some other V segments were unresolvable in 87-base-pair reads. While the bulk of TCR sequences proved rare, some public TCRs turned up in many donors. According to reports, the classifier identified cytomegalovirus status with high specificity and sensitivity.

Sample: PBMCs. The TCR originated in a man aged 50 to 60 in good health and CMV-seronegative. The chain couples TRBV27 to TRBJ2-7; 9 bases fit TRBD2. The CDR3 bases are TGTGCCGAACCCTCCGAGGGACTAGCCGCGTACGAGCAGTACTTC. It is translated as CAEPSEGLAAYEQYF.